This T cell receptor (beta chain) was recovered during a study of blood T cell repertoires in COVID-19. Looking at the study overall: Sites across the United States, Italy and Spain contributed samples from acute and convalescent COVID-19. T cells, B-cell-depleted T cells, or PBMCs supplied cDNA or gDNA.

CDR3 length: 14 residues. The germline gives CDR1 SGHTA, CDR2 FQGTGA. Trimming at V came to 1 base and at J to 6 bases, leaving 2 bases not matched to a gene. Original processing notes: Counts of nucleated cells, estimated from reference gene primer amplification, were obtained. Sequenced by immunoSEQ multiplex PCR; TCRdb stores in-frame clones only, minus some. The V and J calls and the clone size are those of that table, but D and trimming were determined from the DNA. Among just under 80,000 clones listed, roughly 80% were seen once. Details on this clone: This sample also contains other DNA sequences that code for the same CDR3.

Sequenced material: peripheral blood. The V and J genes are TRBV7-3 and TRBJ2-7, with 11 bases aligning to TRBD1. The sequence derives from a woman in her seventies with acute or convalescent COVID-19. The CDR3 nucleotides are TGTGCCAGCAGCTTAAGGGGACAGGGGGGCGAGCAGTACTTC. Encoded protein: CASSLRGQGGEQYF. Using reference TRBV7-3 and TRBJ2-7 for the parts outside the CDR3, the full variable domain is GAGVSQTPSNKVTEKGKYVELRCDPISGHTALYWYRQSLGQGPEFLIYFQGTGAADDSGLPNDRFFAVRPEGSVSTLKIQRTERGDSAVYLCASSLRGQGGEQYFGPGTRLTVT.